The entry that follows covers one T cell receptor beta chain sequence. No antigen is known for it. The CDR3 has 13 amino acids. The germline gives CDR1 MNHEY, CDR2 SVGAGI. The trim removed 5 bases at V and 8 bases at J, leaving 8 bases unmatched. The sample comes from a study of siplizumab effects on memory and regulatory T cells. General observations from the study: Greater diversity than memory cells seemed evident in naive T cells, which also appeared to be major alloresponse contributors. For mappable alloreactive CD4+ clones, the mean Treg-derived fraction was about 70% with siplizumab and roughly 26% in controls. Neither a naive nor a memory phenotype was assignable to roughly 75-97% of proliferating CD4+ or CD8+ clones.

Repertoires were generated with immunoSEQ multiplex PCR, while TCRdb's copy carries only in-frame clones and drops some. In the table there are approximately 100,000 clones, 80% to 95% of which are singletons. Sample: CD4+ T cells sorted from blood. The gene calls are TRBV6-5 and TRBJ1-2; TRBD1 matches at 7 bases. The source is a human donor in good health. Some clones in this sample may be carry-over from other donors' samples. CDR3 DNA: TGTGCCAGCAGTGAAACAGGGGTTGTAGGCTACACCTTC. It specifies CASSETGVVGYTF.